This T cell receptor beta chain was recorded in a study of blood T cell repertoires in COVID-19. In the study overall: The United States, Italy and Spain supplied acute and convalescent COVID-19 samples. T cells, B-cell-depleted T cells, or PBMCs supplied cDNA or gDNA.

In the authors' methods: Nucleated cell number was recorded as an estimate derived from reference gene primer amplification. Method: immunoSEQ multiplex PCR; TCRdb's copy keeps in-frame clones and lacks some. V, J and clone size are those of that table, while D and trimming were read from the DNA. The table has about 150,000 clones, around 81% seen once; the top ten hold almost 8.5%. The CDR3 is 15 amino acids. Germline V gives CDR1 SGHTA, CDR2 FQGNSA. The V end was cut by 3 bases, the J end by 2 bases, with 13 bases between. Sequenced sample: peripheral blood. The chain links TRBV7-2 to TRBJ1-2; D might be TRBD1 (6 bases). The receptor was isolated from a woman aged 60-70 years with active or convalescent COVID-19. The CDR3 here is CASSLSSGGNYGYTF. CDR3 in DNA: TGTGCCAGCAGCTTGAGCTCTGGGGGCAACTATGGCTACACCTTC.